These T cell receptor beta chains were read from a single sample in a study of blood T cell repertoires in COVID-19. Profiling relied on immunoSEQ multiplex PCR, and the TCRdb table lists in-frame clones only, not all of them. There are around 200,000 clones in the sample; about 85% occur only once, and roughly a sixth lies in the top ten. Sequencing was done on a sample of PBMCs or T cells enriched from blood (not recorded which). The receptors were sampled from a man aged 40-49 years who had recovered from COVID-19. The CDR3 runs from the conserved cysteine through the conserved F or W. The order of the fields is D gene, V gene, clone size, J gene, CDR3 protein, CDR3 DNA. A D gene is named only where the DNA matches it firmly. Clone size is stated in some rows and not others, as once, few, many or a class when expanded.

>-|TRBV5-1|few|TRBJ2-5
CASSLRSQGEAAQETQYF
TGCGCCAGCAGCTTGCGTTCGCAGGGTGAGGCGGCCCAAGAGACCCAGTACTTC
>TRBD2|TRBV12-3/TRBV12-4|-|TRBJ2-1
CASGILANEQFF
TGTGCCAGCGGAATACTAGCGAATGAGCAGTTCTTC
>TRBD1|TRBV7-2|once|TRBJ2-3
CASSFEGQGEYF
TGTGCCAGCAGCTTTGAGGGACAGGGAGAATATTTT
>-|TRBV6-5|-|TRBJ2-1
CASLQGARGGNEQFF
TGTGCCAGCCTCCAGGGGGCGCGGGGGGGCAATGAGCAGTTCTTC
>-|TRBV12-2|-|TRBJ2-7
CASRFPSLISYEQYF
TGTGCAAGTCGCTTCCCCTCCCTAATTAGCTACGAGCAGTACTTC
>TRBD1|TRBV6-5|-|TRBJ1-3
CASSHRGSGNTIYF
TGTGCCAGCAGTCACAGGGGGTCTGGAAACACCATATATTTT
>-|TRBV5-1|-|TRBJ2-1
CASSLNTARSPSYNEQFF
TGCGCCAGCAGCTTGAACACAGCTCGAAGCCCCTCTTACAATGAGCAGTTCTTC
>TRBD1|TRBV5-1|once|TRBJ2-7
CASSFRPGQGPYEQYF
TGCGCCAGCAGCTTCAGACCGGGACAGGGACCCTACGAGCAGTACTTC
>-|TRBV27|-|TRBJ1-6
CASSLQGPLHF
TGTGCCAGCAGTTTACAGGGGCCCCTCCACTTT
>-|TRBV7-9|-|TRBJ2-7
CASSRPPGTYEQYF
TGTGCCAGCAGCCGGCCTCCGGGGACCTACGAGCAGTACTTC
>TRBD1|TRBV2|-|TRBJ2-6
CASRDGTETSGANVLTF
TGTGCCAGCAGGGATGGGACAGAAACTTCTGGGGCCAACGTCCTGACTTTC
>-|TRBV19|-|TRBJ2-3
CASSIGGGNTQYF
TGTGCCAGTAGTATAGGTGGCGGGAATACGCAGTATTTT
>-|TRBV18|-|TRBJ2-7
CASSLGRGLEQYF
TGTGCCAGCTCGCTCGGGCGGGGTCTCGAGCAGTACTTC
>TRBD1|TRBV28|once|TRBJ2-7
CASSFSPGQGTHEQYF
TGTGCCAGCAGTTTTAGTCCGGGACAGGGTACCCACGAGCAGTACTTC
>-|TRBV7-3|-|TRBJ2-1
CASSTQGFREQFF
TGTGCCAGCAGCACTCAGGGATTTCGTGAGCAGTTCTTC
>TRBD1|TRBV6-2/TRBV6-3|-|TRBJ1-5
CASSRQGAWNQPQHF
TGTGCCAGCAGTCGTCAGGGGGCTTGGAATCAGCCCCAGCATTTT
>-|TRBV11-3|-|TRBJ2-1
CASSFGGSSYNEQFF
TGTGCCAGCAGCTTTGGGGGGAGCTCCTACAATGAGCAGTTCTTC